Below are 5 T cell receptor beta chains sequenced from a single sample in a study of shared clonotypes between healthy human individuals. Measured with immunoSEQ multiplex PCR; TCRdb has only the in-frame clones, and not every one. This sample has 300,000 or so clones, with roughly 70% found just once. The sample comprised memory CD4+ T cells sorted from blood. Subset meaning: CD45RA-negative fraction. These receptors were collected from a man in his thirties or forties in good health.

The chain employs TRBV6-5 and TRBJ2-5; D remains ambiguous. CDR1 and CDR2 (germline): MNHEY, SVGAGI. The V end was cut by 6 bases, the J end by 5 bases, with 19 bases between. The CDR3 totals 15 residues. DNA for the CDR3: TGTGCCAGCAGGGAGTCGGGCCTTAGGGTGGAGACCCAGTACTTC. Residues: CASRESGLRVETQYF.

This clone was observed at least ten times. V gene TRBV27 combines with J gene TRBJ2-5; D is ambiguous. The CDR3 runs 13 residues. V shed 7 bases and J shed 6 bases, with 15 bases lying between them. CDR1 and CDR2 from the germline V gene are MNHEY and SMNVEV (reference sequence). CDR3 DNA: TGTGCCAGCAAGTTCTTATCCGGCAAGACCCAGTACTTC. Translated, it gives CASKFLSGKTQYF.

The chain carries TRBV5-1 and TRBJ2-5; 10 positions agree with TRBD1. V lost 4 bases and J lost 7; bases outside the gene matches: 10. From germline, CDR1 is SGHRS and CDR2 YFSETQ. CDR3 length: 15 amino acids. CDR3 in amino acids: CASSPTGTGVGTQYF. The CDR3 nucleotides read TGCGCCAGCAGCCCCACCGGGACAGGGGTGGGGACCCAGTACTTC.

Regarding this clone: Other nucleotide sequences from this sample produce the same CDR3. The chain is built from TRBV5-4 and TRBJ2-7; the D gene is possibly TRBD1 (6 bases). The germline gives CDR1 SGHNT, CDR2 YYREEE (reference sequence). The CDR3 is made up of 13 amino acids. V was clipped by 0 bases and J by 7 bases, with 11 bases between them. CDR3 sequence: CASSLDRVGEQYF. CDR3 nucleotides: TGTGCCAGCAGCTTGGACAGGGTGGGGGAGCAGTACTTC.

The CDR3 coding sequence is TGTGCCAGCAGTACTCCCAAGGGGGCGCGGGTGGAAAAACTGTTTTTT. It codes for CASSTPKGARVEKLFF. The chain uses TRBV25-1 and TRBJ1-4, with 7 bases lining up with TRBD1. CDR1 and CDR2 (germline): MGHDK, SYGVNS. The CDR3 spans 16 residues. V lost 5 bases and J lost 8; bases outside the gene matches: 14. Variable domain in full (rest from reference TRBV25-1 and TRBJ1-4): EADIYQTPRYLVIGTGKKITLECSQTMGHDKMYWYQQDPGMELHLIHYSYGVNSTEKGDLSSESTVSRIRTEHFPLTLESARPSHTSQYLCASSTPKGARVEKLFFGSGTQLSVL.